One and the same sample provided the 2 T cell receptor beta chains below, sequenced in a study of OX40 agonist ivuxolimab in advanced cancers. Profiled with immunoSEQ multiplex PCR; TCRdb holds only in-frame clones, not every one. This table has about 120,000 clones, around 89% appearing once. Sequenced here: CD4+ or CD8+ T cells sorted from blood, sampled in a trial of the OX40 agonist ivuxolimab. The receptors derive from an adult with an advanced solid tumor such as melanoma, head and neck, liver or kidney cancer.

The rearrangement uses TRBV11-2 and TRBJ2-2; D tentatively reads TRBD1 or TRBD2 (5 bases each). The CDR3 length is 15 residues. From germline, CDR1 is SGHAT and CDR2 FQNNGV. The ends were cut back, 5 bases at V and 6 bases at J, with 16 bases in the middle. CDR3 bases: TGTGCCAGCAGCCCCCGGGGCACCGTTTCCGGGGAGCTGTTTTTT. Protein: CASSPRGTVSGELFF.

The gene calls are TRBV28 and TRBJ1-6; no firm D call. Trimming stripped 10 bases from V and 4 bases from J, with 5 bases between. The germline V gene encodes CDR1 MDHEN and CDR2 SYDVKM. The CDR3 extends over 11 amino acids. In DNA form, the CDR3 reads TGTGCCACTTTGTATAATTCACCCCTCCACTTT. Translation gives CATLYNSPLHF.